This T cell receptor (beta chain) was obtained from a study of prognosis after radiotherapy for stage I lung cancer. Study-level background: Tumor types were squamous cell carcinoma in over 5 patients, adenocarcinoma in approximately 11. Receipt of concurrent therapy with stereotactic body radiotherapy occurred in no patient.

The germline V gene encodes CDR1 MNHEY and CDR2 SVGAGI. The length of the CDR3 is 14 residues. V was pared by 2 bases and J by 1 base, with 0 bases of the junction left unmatched. Researchers took 5 to 7.5 milliliters of peripheral blood at each of two time points. This clonotype was found many times. TCR beta CDR3 amplification from genomic DNA was performed by two-round multiplex PCR. The first round of PCR was done with primers that matched each TRBV and TRBJ gene. As the PCR entered its second round, universal primers were used. TCRdb re-derived calls from the multiplex PCR reads in MiXCR, one entry per CDR3 protein. The sample lists fewer than 20,000 distinct CDR3 sequences, approximately 15% seen once, with roughly two fifths in the top ten.

The chain recombines TRBV6-5 with TRBJ2-3; 7 nucleotides align to TRBD2. This sample comprised PBMCs, obtained before or after stereotactic body radiation therapy (not recorded which). The receptor was isolated from a donor over 45 with non-small cell lung cancer. The CDR3 DNA sequence: TGTGCCAGCAGTTACGCGGGGGGCACAGATACGCAGTATTTT. Protein product: CASSYAGGTDTQYF.